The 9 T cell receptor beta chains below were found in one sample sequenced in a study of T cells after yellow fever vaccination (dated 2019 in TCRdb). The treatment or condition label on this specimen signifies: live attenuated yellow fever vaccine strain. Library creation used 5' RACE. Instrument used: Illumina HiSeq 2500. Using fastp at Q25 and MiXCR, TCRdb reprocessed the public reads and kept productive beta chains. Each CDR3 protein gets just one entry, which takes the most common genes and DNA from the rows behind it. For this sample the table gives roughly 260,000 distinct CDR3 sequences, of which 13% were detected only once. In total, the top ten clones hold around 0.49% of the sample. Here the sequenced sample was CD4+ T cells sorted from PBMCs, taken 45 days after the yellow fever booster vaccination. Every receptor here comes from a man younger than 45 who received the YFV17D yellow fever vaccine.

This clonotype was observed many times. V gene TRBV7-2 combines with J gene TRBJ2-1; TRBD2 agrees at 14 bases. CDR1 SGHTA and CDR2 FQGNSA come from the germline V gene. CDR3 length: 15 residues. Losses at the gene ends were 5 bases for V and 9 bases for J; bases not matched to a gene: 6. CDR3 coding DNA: TGTGCCAGCAGCCTCTCGGGACTAGCGGGAGCTGAGCAGTTCTTC. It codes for CASSLSGLAGAEQFF.

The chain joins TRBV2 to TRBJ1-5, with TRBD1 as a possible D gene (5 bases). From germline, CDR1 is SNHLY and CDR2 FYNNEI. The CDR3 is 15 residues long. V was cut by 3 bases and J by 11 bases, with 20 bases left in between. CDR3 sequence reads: CASSEDLGQFKSQHF. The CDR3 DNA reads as TGTGCCAGCAGTGAGGATTTGGGGCAGTTCAAGTCCCAGCATTTT.

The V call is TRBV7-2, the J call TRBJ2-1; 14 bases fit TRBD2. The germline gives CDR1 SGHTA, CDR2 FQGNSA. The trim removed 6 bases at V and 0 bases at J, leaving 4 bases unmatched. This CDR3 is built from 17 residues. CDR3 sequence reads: CASSRGLAGASYNEQFF. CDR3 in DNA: TGTGCCAGCAGTCGGGGACTAGCGGGAGCCTCCTACAATGAGCAGTTCTTC.

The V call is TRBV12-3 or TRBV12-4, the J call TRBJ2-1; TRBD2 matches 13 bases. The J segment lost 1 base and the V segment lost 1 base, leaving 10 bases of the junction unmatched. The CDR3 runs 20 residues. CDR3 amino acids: CASSLGAGLAGVGSYNEQFF. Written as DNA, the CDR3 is TGTGCCAGCAGTTTAGGAGCCGGACTAGCGGGAGTGGGGTCCTACAATGAGCAGTTCTTC.

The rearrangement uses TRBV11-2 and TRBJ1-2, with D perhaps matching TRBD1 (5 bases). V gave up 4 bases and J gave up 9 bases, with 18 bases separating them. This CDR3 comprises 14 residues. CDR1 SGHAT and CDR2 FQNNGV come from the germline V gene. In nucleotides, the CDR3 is TGTGCCAGCAGCTCTGGGGGAACTCCGCTTAGCTACACCTTC. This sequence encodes CASSSGGTPLSYTF.

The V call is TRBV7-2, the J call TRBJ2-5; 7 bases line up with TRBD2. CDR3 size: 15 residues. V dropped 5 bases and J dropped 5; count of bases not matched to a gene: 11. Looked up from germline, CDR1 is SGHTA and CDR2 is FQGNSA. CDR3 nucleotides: TGTGCCAGCAGCGGGGGGAGGGTACCGCGGGAGACCCAGTACTTC. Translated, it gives CASSGGRVPRETQYF.

For the CDR3, the DNA is TGCGCCAGCAGCATGACTAGCGGGGAAGTGACCCAGTACTTC. Translating gives CASSMTSGEVTQYF. This rearrangement joins TRBV5-1 to TRBJ2-5, with 11 bases that match TRBD2. The length of the CDR3 is 14 residues. Germline values: CDR1 SGHRS, CDR2 YFSETQ. The ends lost 4 bases at V and 7 bases at J; junction bases unmatched: 6.

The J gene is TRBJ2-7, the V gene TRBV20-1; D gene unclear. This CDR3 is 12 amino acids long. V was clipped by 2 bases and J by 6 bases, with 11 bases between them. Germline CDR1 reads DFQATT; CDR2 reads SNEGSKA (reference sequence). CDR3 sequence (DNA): TGCAGTGCTAGATCTGACACCCGCGAGCAGTACTTC. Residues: CSARSDTREQYF.

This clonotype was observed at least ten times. The CDR3 DNA reads TGTGCCAGCAGCTTAGATCTAGCGGGAGACTCCTTCCATGAGCAGTTCTTC. It specifies CASSLDLAGDSFHEQFF. The V gene is TRBV11-3, the J gene TRBJ2-1; 10 bases are a match to TRBD2. The CDR3 has 17 amino acids. V was clipped by 0 bases and J by 8 bases; unmatched bases: 10. Germline values: CDR1 SGHNT, CDR2 YENEEA.